A single sample is the source of the 3 T cell receptor beta chains below, sequenced in a study of blood T cell repertoires in COVID-19. Some clones are missing from TCRdb's copy, which holds only in-frame ones; the method was immunoSEQ multiplex PCR. Counted here are more than 250,000 clones, 80% to 90% occurring once; the ten biggest clones make up 1%. The sequenced sample was peripheral blood. The receptors here all came from a man aged 45 to 65 with active or convalescent COVID-19.

J is TRBJ2-3 and V is TRBV7-9, with a possible D match to TRBD2 (7 bases). V lost 1 base and J lost 5, with 13 bases in between. CDR3 length: 15 amino acids. Germline V gene lookup returns CDR1 SEHNR and CDR2 FQNEAQ (reference sequence). CDR3 residues: CASSLGAGAQDTQYF. CDR3 nucleotide sequence: TGTGCCAGCAGCTTAGGGGCGGGGGCACAAGATACGCAGTATTTT.

V is TRBV6-1 and J is TRBJ1-2; 8 bases are shared with TRBD1. This CDR3 has 15 residues. J gave up 3 bases and V 1 base, and 4 bases lay outside the gene matches. From germline, CDR1 is MNHNS and CDR2 SASEGT. CDR3 region: CASSEEGQGDYGYTF. CDR3 bases: TGTGCCAGCAGTGAAGAAGGACAGGGCGACTATGGCTACACCTTC.

The chain carries TRBV4-3 and TRBJ2-3; 8 bases align to TRBD1. The V and J ends lost 5 bases and 3 bases, in that order; junction bases with no gene match: 7. CDR1 is LGHNA, CDR2 YSLEER, per germline. CDR3 size: 15 residues. The CDR3 reads CASSNLRTGTDTQYF. The CDR3 DNA reads TGCGCCAGCAGCAACCTAAGGACAGGGACAGATACGCAGTATTTT.